The 5 T cell receptor beta chains given below trace back to one sample, sequenced in a study of T cells in Graves' hyperthyroidism and ophthalmopathy. TCR beta CDR3 sequences were amplified from RNA transcripts. During a first-round RT-PCR of the TCR CDR3, the HTBI primer set was used. TCRdb called the multiplex PCR reads again in MiXCR, with one record for every CDR3 protein. This table holds around 300,000 distinct CDR3 sequences, about an eighth found once. The sample taken for sequencing was blood. These receptors came from a woman in her twenties or thirties with Graves' hyperthyroidism that later progressed to Graves' ophthalmopathy.

This clonotype was counted at least ten times. This chain connects TRBV7-3 to TRBJ2-2; D uncertain. Germline V gene data show CDR1 as SGHTA and CDR2 as FQGTGA. CDR3 size: 16 residues. V lost 5 bases, J lost 1 base, and 14 bases lay in between. The DNA for the CDR3 is TGTGCCAGCAGCCCAAACGGGCGTGGGAACACCGGGGAGCTGTTTTTT. Translation: CASSPNGRGNTGELFF.

Many counts were recorded for this clonotype. The chain couples TRBV7-3 to TRBJ2-5; D ambiguous. This CDR3 contains 13 residues. V was cut by 0 bases and J by 2 bases, with 4 bases left in between. Germline values: CDR1 SGHTA, CDR2 FQGTGA. CDR3 sequence: CASSLTFQETQYF. The CDR3, as DNA: TGTGCCAGCAGCTTAACCTTTCAAGAGACCCAGTACTTC.

This clonotype was detected many times. This sequence joins TRBV7-9 and TRBJ2-3; TRBD2 matches at 11 bases. After removal of 6 bases from V and 0 bases from J, the junction contained 8 bases not matched to a gene. The CDR3 runs 17 residues. Per the germline V gene, CDR1 is SEHNR and CDR2 is FQNEAQ (reference sequence). CDR3 sequence: CASRIGTSGSSTDTQYF. CDR3 DNA sequence: TGTGCCAGCAGGATAGGGACTAGCGGATCTAGCACAGATACGCAGTATTTT.

Comment on this clonotype: This may stem from a read error, because a much larger clone lies one nucleotide away. The CDR3 sequence: CASGRTSGRSPYEQYF. The CDR3 region has the DNA TGTGCCAGCGGAAGAACTAGCGGGAGGAGCCCCTACGAGCAGTACTTC. This chain connects TRBV9 to TRBJ2-7; 12 bases line up with TRBD2. Germline values: CDR1 SGDLS, CDR2 YYNGEE. Trimming at V came to 7 bases and at J to 2 bases, leaving 10 bases not matched to a gene. The CDR3 spans 16 residues.

This clonotype was detected ten times or more. The V call is TRBV6-2 or TRBV6-3, the J call TRBJ1-1; D is uncertain. CDR3 length: 14 residues. The germline V gene has CDR1 MNHEY and CDR2 SVGEGT. Trimming took off 1 base at V and 4 bases at J, with 10 bases between the two ends. This CDR3 reads CASSYFGRGTEAFF. Here the CDR3 DNA reads TGTGCCAGCAGTTACTTCGGCCGCGGCACTGAAGCTTTCTTT.